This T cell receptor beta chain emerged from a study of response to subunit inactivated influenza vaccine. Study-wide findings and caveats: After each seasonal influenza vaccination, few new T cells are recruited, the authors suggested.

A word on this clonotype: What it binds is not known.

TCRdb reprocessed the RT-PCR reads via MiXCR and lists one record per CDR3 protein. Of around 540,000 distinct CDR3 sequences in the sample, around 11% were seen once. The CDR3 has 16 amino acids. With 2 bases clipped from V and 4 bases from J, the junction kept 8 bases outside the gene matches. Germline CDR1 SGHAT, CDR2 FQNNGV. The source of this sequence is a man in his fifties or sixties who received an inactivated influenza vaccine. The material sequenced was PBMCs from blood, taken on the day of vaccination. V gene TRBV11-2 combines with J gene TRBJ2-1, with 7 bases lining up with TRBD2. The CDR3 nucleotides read TGTGCCAGCAGCTTACGGGCTAGCGGATTTTACAATGAGCAGTTCTTC. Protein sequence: CASSLRASGFYNEQFF. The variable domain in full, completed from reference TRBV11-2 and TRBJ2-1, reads EAGVAQSPRYKIIEKRQSVAFWCNPISGHATLYWYQQILGQGPKLLIQFQNNGVVDDSQLPKDRFSAERLKGVDSTLKIQPAKLEDSAVYLCASSLRASGFYNEQFFGPGTRLTVL.